The rows below give T cell receptor beta chains drawn from one sample of a study of Ad26.COV2.S vaccination and SARS-CoV-2 variants. Libraries were prepared by immunoSEQ multiplex PCR; TCRdb keeps only in-frame clonotypes and omits some of them. The repertoire holds 300,000 to 400,000 clones, with 75% to 90% as singletons. This specimen was peripheral blood, taken in a trial of Ad26.COV2.S vaccine versus placebo. Every receptor here comes from a person aged 18-60 years who received the Ad26.COV2.S COVID-19 vaccine or a placebo. CDR3s include the opening cysteine and the closing phenylalanine or tryptophan. A D gene is named only where the DNA matches it firmly. Size is omitted from some rows. Given values are once, few, many or a class for expanded clones.

d_call	v_call	j_call	clone_size	cdr3_nt	cdr3_aa
NA	TRBV19	TRBJ1-1	NA	TGTGCCAGTAGTATAATAGGAACTGAAGCTTTCTTT	CASSIIGTEAFF
NA	TRBV27	TRBJ1-1	NA	TGTGCCAGCAGGCTCCTGCAGGAGAACACTGAAGCTTTCTTT	CASRLLQENTEAFF
TRBD2	TRBV7-2	TRBJ2-2	NA	TGTGCCAGCAGCCCCACAGGGACTAGGGCCGGGGAGCTGTTTTTT	CASSPTGTRAGELFF
NA	TRBV28	TRBJ2-1	NA	TGTGCCAGCAGTTTTTGGGGGGGACAGCCCAACAATGAGCAGTTCTTC	CASSFWGGQPNNEQFF
NA	TRBV6-5	TRBJ2-5	NA	TGTGCCAGCAGTTACTACCGGGGGGCCCAAGAGACCCAGTACTTC	CASSYYRGAQETQYF
NA	TRBV6-2/TRBV6-3	TRBJ2-7	NA	TGTGCCAGCAGTTACTCTGCACCTACCTACGAGCAGTACTTC	CASSYSAPTYEQYF
NA	TRBV14	TRBJ1-1	NA	TGTGCCAGCAGCCTTTTGACGTTCTGGGGCACTGAAGCTTTCTTT	CASSLLTFWGTEAFF
TRBD2	TRBV7-2	TRBJ2-1	once	TGTGCCAGCAGCTTCCCGACTAGCGGGAGTTACCATGAGCAGTTCTTC	CASSFPTSGSYHEQFF
TRBD1	TRBV10-3	TRBJ2-1	NA	TGTGCCATCAGTGAGAGGGGGCCCTCCTACAATGAGCAGTTCTTC	CAISERGPSYNEQFF
TRBD2	TRBV4-3	TRBJ2-7	few	TGCGCCAGCAGCCAAGGTACTAGCGGGAAAGTGGGGACCTACGAGCAGTACTTC	CASSQGTSGKVGTYEQYF
TRBD1	TRBV5-8	TRBJ2-1	NA	TGTGCCAGCAGCCGACAGGGTCATACCTACAATGAGCAGTTCTTC	CASSRQGHTYNEQFF
TRBD2	TRBV10-1	TRBJ2-7	few	TGCGCCAGCAGTGGGCTAGCGGGGGGCTACGAGCAGTACTTC	CASSGLAGGYEQYF
TRBD1	TRBV19	TRBJ1-2	NA	TGTGCCAGTAGTATAGGAGCAGGACAGGAGTATGGCTACACCTTC	CASSIGAGQEYGYTF
NA	TRBV21-1	TRBJ2-1	NA	TGTGCCAGCCGGTGGCGGGAGGCATACAATGAGCAGTTCTTC	CASRWREAYNEQFF
NA	TRBV24-1	TRBJ2-2	few	TGTGCCACCAGTGATTTCCCCAGGGGGGACACCGGGGAGCTGTTTTTT	CATSDFPRGDTGELFF